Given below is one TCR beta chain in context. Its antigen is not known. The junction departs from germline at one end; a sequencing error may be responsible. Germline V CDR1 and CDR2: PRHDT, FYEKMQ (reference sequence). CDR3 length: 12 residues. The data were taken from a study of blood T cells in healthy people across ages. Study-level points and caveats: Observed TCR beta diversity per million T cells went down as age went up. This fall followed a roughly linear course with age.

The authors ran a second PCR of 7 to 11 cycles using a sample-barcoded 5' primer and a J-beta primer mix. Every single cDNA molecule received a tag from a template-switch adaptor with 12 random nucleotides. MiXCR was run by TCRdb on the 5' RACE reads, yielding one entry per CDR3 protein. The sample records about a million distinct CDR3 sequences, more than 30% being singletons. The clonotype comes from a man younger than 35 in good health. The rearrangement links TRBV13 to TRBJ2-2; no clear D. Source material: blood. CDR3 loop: CACSLETGELFF. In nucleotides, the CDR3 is TGTGCCTGCAGTCTAGAAACCGGGGAGCTGTTTTTT. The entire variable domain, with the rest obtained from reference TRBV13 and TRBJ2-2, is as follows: AAGVIQSPRHLIKEKRETATLKCYPIPRHDTVYWYQQGPGQDPQFLISFYEKMQSDKGSIPDRFSAQQFSDYHSELNMSSLELGDSALYFCACSLETGELFFGEGSRLTVL.